The 17 T cell receptor beta chains below were found in one sample sequenced in a study of shared clonotypes between healthy human individuals. Clones were sequenced by immunoSEQ multiplex PCR, and TCRdb holds only the in-frame ones, with some missing. In the table there are over 150,000 clones, approximately 70% of which are singletons. The specimen sequenced was memory CD4+ T cells sorted from blood. Subset: CD45RA-negative fraction. The receptors were sampled from a man aged 25-45 years in good health.

The chain joins TRBV28 to TRBJ2-7; maybe TRBD1 (6 bases). The CDR3 has 16 amino acids. V lost 3 bases and J lost 2, with 17 bases in between. Germline lookup yields CDR1 MDHEN and CDR2 SYDVKM. CDR3 residues: CASSFPRQEGTYEQYF. The CDR3 DNA reads as TGTGCCAGCAGTTTTCCCCGACAGGAAGGCACCTACGAGCAGTACTTC.

This clone was counted a few times. V gene TRBV21-1 combines with J gene TRBJ1-4; the table names TRBD1, a call not compared with the DNA. TRBV21-1 is annotated as a pseudogene. CDR3 length: 12 amino acids. The CDR3 bases are TGTCCTACCCAGGGGGATGGTGAAAAACTGTTTTTT. Its protein product is CPTQGDGEKLFF.

The genes are TRBV6-5 and TRBJ2-1; 10 nucleotides match TRBD1. The CDR3 is made up of 16 amino acids. V shed 4 bases and J 5 bases; nucleotides not matched to a gene: 8. Per the germline V gene, CDR1 is MNHEY and CDR2 is SVGAGI. CDR3 DNA sequence: TGTGCCAGCAGTTCCTGGACAGGGGGTTACAACAATGAGCAGTTCTTC. This sequence encodes CASSSWTGGYNNEQFF.

The chain links TRBV5-1 to TRBJ2-1; 14 bases line up with TRBD2. There are 21 residues in the CDR3. Germline CDR1 is SGHRS and CDR2 is YFSETQ. The ends lost 3 bases at V and 8 bases at J; junction bases unmatched: 22. This CDR3 is CASSSPGGTGSTSGRAHEQFF. Written as DNA, the CDR3 is TGCGCCAGCAGCTCCCCCGGCGGGACAGGATCGACTAGCGGGAGGGCCCATGAGCAGTTCTTC.

The chain couples TRBV12-5 to TRBJ2-1; 9 positions match TRBD1. CDR1 LGHNT and CDR2 FRNRAP come from the germline V gene. The CDR3 runs to 15 residues. The ends lost 6 bases at V and 2 bases at J; junction bases unmatched: 5. Here the CDR3 reads CASGRGTGTYNEQFF. The CDR3 DNA is TGTGCTAGTGGCCGGGGGACAGGGACCTACAATGAGCAGTTCTTC.

V is TRBV5-6 and J is TRBJ2-7, with D perhaps TRBD2 (6 bases). The CDR3 length is 14 residues. The ends were cut back, 3 bases at V and 3 bases at J, with 13 bases in the middle. Germline V gene sequence: CDR1 SGHDT, CDR2 YYEEEE. CDR3 in amino acids: CASSSTRLVYEQYF. DNA for the CDR3: TGTGCCAGCAGCTCCACTCGACTAGTCTACGAGCAGTACTTC.

This clone was counted a single time. This rearrangement joins TRBV27 to TRBJ1-2; D unresolved. Trimming removed 6 bases at V and 4 bases at J, with 21 bases between. The germline CDR1 and CDR2 sequences are MNHEY and SMNVEV (reference sequence). There are 16 residues in the CDR3. CDR3 nucleotide sequence: TGTGCCAGCAGACTATACGGCCTTGCGTCCTCCTATGGCTACACCTTC. This translates into CASRLYGLASSYGYTF.

The CDR3 bases are TGTGCCAGCAGTGGAGCAATATTCACAGATACGCAGTATTTT. Translation gives CASSGAIFTDTQYF. J is TRBJ2-3 and V is TRBV6-1; D is undetermined. V was cut by 4 bases and J by 2 bases, with 10 bases left in between. Germline V gene data show CDR1 as MNHNS and CDR2 as SASEGT. This CDR3 spans 14 amino acids.

This clone was observed a handful of times. This rearrangement joins TRBV28 to TRBJ2-7, with 8 bases fitting TRBD1. The CDR3 covers 15 residues. Germline lookup yields CDR1 MDHEN and CDR2 SYDVKM. J was trimmed by 4 bases and V by 5 bases; bases with no gene match: 10. The CDR3 DNA reads TGTGCCAGCAGTATCACCGGGACAGGAAGGTACGAGCAGTACTTC. This sequence encodes CASSITGTGRYEQYF.

The V and J genes are TRBV11-1 and TRBJ2-5; 7 bases match TRBD1. The CDR3 totals 16 residues. CDR1 is SGHAT, CDR2 FQDESV, per germline (reference sequence). V lost 4 bases and J lost 1; bases outside the gene matches: 9. The DNA of the CDR3 is TGTGCCAGCAGCTCGAGACAGGGTAGAGGCCAAGAGACCCAGTACTTC. It translates to CASSSRQGRGQETQYF.

The chain is built from TRBV2 and TRBJ2-1; maybe TRBD1 (5 bases). The CDR3 is 15 residues long. CDR1 is SNHLY, CDR2 FYNNEI, per germline. The V end lost 7 bases, the J end lost 8 bases, and 21 bases lay between the germline ends. The CDR3 coding sequence is TGTGCCAGCATTCTAGGGGTCCGCTCTACCCATGAGCAGTTCTTC. It yields the protein CASILGVRSTHEQFF.

This rearrangement joins TRBV6-1 to TRBJ1-5, with D possibly matching TRBD1 (5 bases). The germline V gene encodes CDR1 MNHNS and CDR2 SASEGT. The CDR3 length is 14 residues. V lost 0 bases, J lost 11 bases, and 14 bases lay in between. CDR3 nucleotides: TGTGCCAGCAGTGAAGCTTACCCCGGGGGGACCCAGCATTTT. Translating gives CASSEAYPGGTQHF.

This clone was recorded only once. V gene TRBV18 combines with J gene TRBJ2-1; 9 bases map to TRBD2. Trimming at V came to 0 bases and at J to 1 base, leaving 7 bases not matched to a gene. CDR3 length: 18 amino acids. Germline V gives CDR1 KGHSH, CDR2 LQKENI. CDR3 nucleotides: TGTGCCAGCTCACCACCGTGGGGTAGCGGGAGTTCCTACAATGAGCAGTTCTTC. Encoded protein: CASSPPWGSGSSYNEQFF.

The V and J genes are TRBV7-9 and TRBJ2-2; D gene unclear. This CDR3 has 12 amino acids. The germline V and J ends were trimmed by 5 bases and 6 bases, with 7 bases remaining between them. CDR1 SEHNR and CDR2 FQNEAQ come from the germline V gene (reference sequence). CDR3 bases: TGTGCCAGCAGCACCCCGTCCGGGGAGCTGTTTTTT. Encoded protein: CASSTPSGELFF.

The V call is TRBV28, the J call TRBJ2-1; 8 nucleotides match TRBD2. V shed 6 bases and J 8 bases; nucleotides not matched to a gene: 12. The CDR3 loop spans 15 amino acids. The germline V gene encodes CDR1 MDHEN and CDR2 SYDVKM. The CDR3 reads CASSKLAVVRDEQFF. The CDR3 DNA sequence: TGTGCCAGCAGCAAACTAGCGGTCGTTAGGGATGAGCAGTTCTTC.

This rearrangement joins TRBV27 to TRBJ2-1, with 10 bases identical to TRBD2. Germline CDR1 reads MNHEY; CDR2 reads SMNVEV (reference sequence). V lost 5 bases to trimming and J lost 5 bases; unmatched junction nucleotides: 9. The CDR3 spans 16 residues. CDR3 in amino acids: CASSRIAGGSHNEQFF. The CDR3 DNA is TGTGCCAGCAGTCGAATAGCGGGAGGTTCCCACAATGAGCAGTTCTTC.

This chain links TRBV4-3 with TRBJ2-5; D unresolved. V lost 6 bases, J lost 5 bases, and 13 bases lay in between. This CDR3 region has 13 residues. Germline CDR1 LGHNA, CDR2 YSLEER. The CDR3 sequence: CASSHILGETQYF. The CDR3 DNA reads TGCGCCAGCAGTCACATCCTAGGGGAGACCCAGTACTTC.